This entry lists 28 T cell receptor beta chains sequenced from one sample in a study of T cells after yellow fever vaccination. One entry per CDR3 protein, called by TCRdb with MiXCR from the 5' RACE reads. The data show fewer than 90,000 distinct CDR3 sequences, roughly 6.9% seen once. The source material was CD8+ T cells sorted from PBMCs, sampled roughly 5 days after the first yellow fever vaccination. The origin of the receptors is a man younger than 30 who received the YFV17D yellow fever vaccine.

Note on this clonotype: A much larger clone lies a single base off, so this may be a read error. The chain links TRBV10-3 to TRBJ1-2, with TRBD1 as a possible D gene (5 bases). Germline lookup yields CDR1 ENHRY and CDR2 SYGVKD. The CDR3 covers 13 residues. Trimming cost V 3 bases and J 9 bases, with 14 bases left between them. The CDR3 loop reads CAISEEGLDSYTF. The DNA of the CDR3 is TGTGCCATCAGTGAAGAGGGGCTGGACAGCTACACCTTC.

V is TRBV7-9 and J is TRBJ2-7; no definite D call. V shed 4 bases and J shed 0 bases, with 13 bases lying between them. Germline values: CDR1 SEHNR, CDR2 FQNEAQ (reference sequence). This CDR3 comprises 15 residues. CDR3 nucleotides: TGTGCCAGCAGCTACGAGTCATCAAGCTCCTACGAGCAGTACTTC. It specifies CASSYESSSSYEQYF.

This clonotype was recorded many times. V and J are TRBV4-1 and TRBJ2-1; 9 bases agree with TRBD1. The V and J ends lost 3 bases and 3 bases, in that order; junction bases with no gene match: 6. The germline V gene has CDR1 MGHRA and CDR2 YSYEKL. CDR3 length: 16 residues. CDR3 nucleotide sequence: TGCGCCAGCAGCCAGTTTGACAGGGGGGACTACAATGAGCAGTTCTTC. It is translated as CASSQFDRGDYNEQFF.

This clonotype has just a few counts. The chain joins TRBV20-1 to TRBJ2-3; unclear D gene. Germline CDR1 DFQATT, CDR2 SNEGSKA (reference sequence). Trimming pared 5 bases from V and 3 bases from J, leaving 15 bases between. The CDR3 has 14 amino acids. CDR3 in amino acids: CSAQSLEITDTQYF. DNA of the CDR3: TGCAGTGCTCAGTCTCTAGAGATTACAGATACGCAGTATTTT.

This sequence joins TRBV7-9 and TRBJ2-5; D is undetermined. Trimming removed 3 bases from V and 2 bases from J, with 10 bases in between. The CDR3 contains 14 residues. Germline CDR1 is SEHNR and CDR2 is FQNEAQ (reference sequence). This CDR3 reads CASSFVGEQETQYF. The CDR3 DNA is TGTGCCAGCAGCTTTGTGGGTGAACAAGAGACCCAGTACTTC.

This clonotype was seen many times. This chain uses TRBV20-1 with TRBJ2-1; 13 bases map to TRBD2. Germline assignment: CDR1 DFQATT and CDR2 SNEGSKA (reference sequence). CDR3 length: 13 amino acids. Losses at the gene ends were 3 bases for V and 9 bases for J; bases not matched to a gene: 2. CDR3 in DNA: TGCAGTGCTAGGACTAGCGGGGGGTTTGAGCAGTTCTTC. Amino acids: CSARTSGGFEQFF.

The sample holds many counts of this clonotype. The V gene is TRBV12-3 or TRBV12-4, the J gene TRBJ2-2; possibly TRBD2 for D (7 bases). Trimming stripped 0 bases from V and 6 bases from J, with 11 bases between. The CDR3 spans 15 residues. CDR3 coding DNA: TGTGCCAGCAGTTTAGCGGGGGGGCCCGCCGGGGAGCTGTTTTTT. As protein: CASSLAGGPAGELFF.

CDR3 amino acids: CAISLLGTVQETHNEQFF. Written as DNA, the CDR3 is TGTGCCATCAGTTTGCTCGGGACAGTGCAGGAAACACACAATGAGCAGTTCTTC. The chain couples TRBV10-3 to TRBJ2-1; 7 bases agree with TRBD1. This CDR3 has 18 amino acids. Germline CDR1 and CDR2: ENHRY and SYGVKD. The trim removed 5 bases at V and 5 bases at J, leaving 18 bases unmatched.

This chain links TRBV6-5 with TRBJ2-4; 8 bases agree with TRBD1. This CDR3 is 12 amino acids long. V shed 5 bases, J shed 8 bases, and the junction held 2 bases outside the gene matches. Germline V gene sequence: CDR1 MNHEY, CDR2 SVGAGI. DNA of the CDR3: TGTGCCAGCAGTCCAGGGGGCCACATTCAGTACTTC. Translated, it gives CASSPGGHIQYF.

The CDR3 reads CSGIVQGPFTGELFF. For the CDR3, the DNA is TGCAGCGGAATCGTACAGGGCCCCTTCACCGGGGAGCTGTTTTTT. The chain recombines TRBV29-1 with TRBJ2-2, with D possibly matching TRBD1 (6 bases). Germline V CDR1 and CDR2: SQVTM, ANQGSEA. CDR3 size: 15 residues. Trimming took 7 bases from V and 4 from J, leaving 19 bases between them.

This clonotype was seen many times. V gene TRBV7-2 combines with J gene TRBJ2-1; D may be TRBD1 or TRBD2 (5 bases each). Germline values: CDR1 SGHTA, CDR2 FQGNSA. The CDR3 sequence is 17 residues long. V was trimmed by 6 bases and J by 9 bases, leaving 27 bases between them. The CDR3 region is CASRVPDLSREQGEQFF. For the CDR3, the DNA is TGTGCCAGCAGGGTCCCAGATCTATCGAGGGAGCAGGGTGAGCAGTTCTTC. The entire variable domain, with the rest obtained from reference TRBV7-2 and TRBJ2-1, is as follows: GAGVSQSPSNKVTEKGKDVELRCDPISGHTALYWYRQSLGQGLEFLIYFQGNSAPDKSGLPSDRFSAERTGGSVSTLTIQRTQQEDSAVYLCASRVPDLSREQGEQFFGPGTRLTVL.

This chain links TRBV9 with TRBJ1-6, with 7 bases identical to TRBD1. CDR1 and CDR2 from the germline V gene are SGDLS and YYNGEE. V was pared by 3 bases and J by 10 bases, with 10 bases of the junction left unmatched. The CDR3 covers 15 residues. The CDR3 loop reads CASSAHRGWKSPLHF. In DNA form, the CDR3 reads TGTGCCAGCAGCGCCCACAGGGGATGGAAGTCACCCCTCCACTTT.

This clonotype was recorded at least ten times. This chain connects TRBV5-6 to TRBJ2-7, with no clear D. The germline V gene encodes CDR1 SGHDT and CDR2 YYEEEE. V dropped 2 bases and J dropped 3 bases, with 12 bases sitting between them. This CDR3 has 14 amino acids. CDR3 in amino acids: CASSFVDRHYEQYF. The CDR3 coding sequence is TGTGCCAGCAGCTTCGTTGACCGACACTACGAGCAGTACTTC.

The CDR3 is CASSLIRARAYTQYF. Here the CDR3 DNA reads TGTGCCAGCAGTTTAATCCGGGCCAGGGCCTATACGCAGTATTTT. The chain joins TRBV27 to TRBJ2-3; the D gene is possibly TRBD1 (5 bases). Between the trimmed V and J ends, which lost 2 bases and 7 bases, there was a span of 16 bases. The CDR3 is made up of 15 amino acids. The germline CDR1 and CDR2 sequences are MNHEY and SMNVEV (reference sequence).

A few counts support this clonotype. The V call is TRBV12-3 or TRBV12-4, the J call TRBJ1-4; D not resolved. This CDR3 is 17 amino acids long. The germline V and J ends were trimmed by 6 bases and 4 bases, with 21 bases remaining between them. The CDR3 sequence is CASSHTPTGSRNEKLFF. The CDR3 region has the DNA TGTGCCAGCAGCCATACCCCGACGGGAAGCCGTAATGAAAAACTGTTTTTT.

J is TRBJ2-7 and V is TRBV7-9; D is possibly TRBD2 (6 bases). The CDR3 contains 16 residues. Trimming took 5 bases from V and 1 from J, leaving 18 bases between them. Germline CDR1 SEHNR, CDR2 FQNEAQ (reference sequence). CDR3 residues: CASSPAPSERSYEQYF. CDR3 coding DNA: TGTGCCAGCAGCCCGGCCCCTAGCGAACGATCCTACGAGCAGTACTTC.

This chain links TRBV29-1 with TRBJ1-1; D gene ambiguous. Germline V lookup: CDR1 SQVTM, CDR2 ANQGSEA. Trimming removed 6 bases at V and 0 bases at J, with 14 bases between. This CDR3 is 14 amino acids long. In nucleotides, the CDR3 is TGCAGCGTGCAGTCTAGTTCGGTGAACACTGAAGCTTTCTTT. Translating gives CSVQSSSVNTEAFF.

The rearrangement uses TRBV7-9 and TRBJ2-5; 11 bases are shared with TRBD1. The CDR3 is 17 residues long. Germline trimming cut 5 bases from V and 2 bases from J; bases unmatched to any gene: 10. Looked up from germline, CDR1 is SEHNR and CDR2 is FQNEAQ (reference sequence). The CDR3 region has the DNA TGTGCCAGCAGCATGAGAGGGGACAGGGGGGCTCAAGAGACCCAGTACTTC. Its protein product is CASSMRGDRGAQETQYF.

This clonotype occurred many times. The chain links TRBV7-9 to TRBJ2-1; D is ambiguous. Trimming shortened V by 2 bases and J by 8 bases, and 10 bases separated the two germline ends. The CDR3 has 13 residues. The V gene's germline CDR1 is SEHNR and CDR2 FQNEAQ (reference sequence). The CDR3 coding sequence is TGTGCCAGCAGCTTATTAAGTTTTCATGAGCAGTTCTTC. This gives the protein CASSLLSFHEQFF.

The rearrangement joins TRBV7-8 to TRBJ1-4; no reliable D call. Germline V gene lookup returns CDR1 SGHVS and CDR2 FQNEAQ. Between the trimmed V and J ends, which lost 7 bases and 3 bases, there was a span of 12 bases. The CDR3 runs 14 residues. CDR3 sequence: CASNPVWPNEKLFF. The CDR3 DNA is TGTGCCAGCAATCCTGTTTGGCCTAATGAAAAACTGTTTTTT.

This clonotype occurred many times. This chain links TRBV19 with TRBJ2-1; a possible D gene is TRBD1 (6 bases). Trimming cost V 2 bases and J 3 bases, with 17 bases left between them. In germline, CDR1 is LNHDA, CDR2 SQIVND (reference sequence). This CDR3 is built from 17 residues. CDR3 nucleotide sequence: TGTGCCAGTAGTATAAAGCCCCTCTTACAGGGCTACAATGAGCAGTTCTTC. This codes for CASSIKPLLQGYNEQFF.

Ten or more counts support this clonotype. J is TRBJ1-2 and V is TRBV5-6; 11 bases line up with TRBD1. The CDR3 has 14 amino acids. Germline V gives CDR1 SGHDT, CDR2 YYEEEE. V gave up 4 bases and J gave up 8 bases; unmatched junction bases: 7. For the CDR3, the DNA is TGTGCCAGCAGCCCGGACAGGGGGCGATTCGGCTACACCTTC. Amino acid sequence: CASSPDRGRFGYTF. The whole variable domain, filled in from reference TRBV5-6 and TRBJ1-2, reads DAGVTQSPTHLIKTRGQQVTLRCSPKSGHDTVSWYQQALGQGPQFIFQYYEEEERQRGNFPDRFSGHQFPNYSSELNVNALLLGDSALYLCASSPDRGRFGYTFGSGTRLTVV.

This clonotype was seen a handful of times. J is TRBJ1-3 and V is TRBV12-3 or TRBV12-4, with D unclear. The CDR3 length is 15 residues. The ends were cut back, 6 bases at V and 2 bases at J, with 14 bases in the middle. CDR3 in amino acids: CASSPNSDPGNTIYF. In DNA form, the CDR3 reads TGTGCCAGCAGCCCCAACAGCGACCCTGGAAACACCATATATTTT.

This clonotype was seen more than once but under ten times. CDR3 DNA sequence: TGTGCCAGCAGTTTAGGCGGGGGGGCCAGGAATGAGCAGTTCTTC. Amino acids: CASSLGGGARNEQFF. The chain combines TRBV27 with TRBJ2-1; 9 bases fit TRBD2. The CDR3 consists of 15 residues. J was trimmed by 7 bases and V by 2 bases; bases with no gene match: 6. Looked up from germline, CDR1 is MNHEY and CDR2 is SMNVEV (reference sequence).

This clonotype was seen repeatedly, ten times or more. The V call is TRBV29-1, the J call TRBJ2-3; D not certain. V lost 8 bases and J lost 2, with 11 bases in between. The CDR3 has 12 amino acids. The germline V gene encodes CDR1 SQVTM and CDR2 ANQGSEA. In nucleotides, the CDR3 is TGCAGCATTAGACGGATCACAGATACGCAGTATTTT. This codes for CSIRRITDTQYF.

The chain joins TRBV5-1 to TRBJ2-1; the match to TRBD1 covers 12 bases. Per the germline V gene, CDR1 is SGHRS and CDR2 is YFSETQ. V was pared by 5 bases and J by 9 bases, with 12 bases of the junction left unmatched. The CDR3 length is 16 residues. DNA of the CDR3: TGCGCCAGCAGGCCAACCGGGACAGGGGGCATGGGTGAGCAGTTCTTC. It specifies CASRPTGTGGMGEQFF.

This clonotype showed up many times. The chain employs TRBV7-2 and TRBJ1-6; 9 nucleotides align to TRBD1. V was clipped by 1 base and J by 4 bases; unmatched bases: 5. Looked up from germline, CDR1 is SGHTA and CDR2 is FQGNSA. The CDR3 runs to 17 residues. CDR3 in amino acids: CASSLVVDRGYNSPLHF. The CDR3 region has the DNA TGTGCCAGCAGCTTAGTAGTCGACAGGGGGTATAATTCACCCCTCCACTTT.

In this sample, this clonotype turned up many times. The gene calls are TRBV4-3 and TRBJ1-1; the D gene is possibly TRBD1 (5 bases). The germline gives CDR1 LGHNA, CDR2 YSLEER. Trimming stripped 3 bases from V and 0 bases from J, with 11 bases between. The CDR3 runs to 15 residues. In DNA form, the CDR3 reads TGCGCCAGCAGCCAGTGGGAGGGGTTGAACACTGAAGCTTTCTTT. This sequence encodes CASSQWEGLNTEAFF.